The clone carrying this T cell receptor (beta chain) was picked up one time. The antigen is unknown. Amplification used 60 Vbeta primers and 13 Jbeta primers. Clones were sequenced by immunoSEQ multiplex PCR, and TCRdb holds only the in-frame ones, with some missing. The sample contains roughly 200,000 clones, 70% to 85% of which appear only once. The CDR3 runs to 14 residues. Looked up from germline, CDR1 is LGHNA and CDR2 is YSLEER. Trimming at V came to 5 bases and at J to 8 bases, leaving 5 bases not matched to a gene. The data were obtained in a study of cytomegalovirus exposure and HLA in healthy donors. Points from the study as a whole: Rare TCR sequences predominated, though certain public TCRs were found in many donors.

V and J are TRBV4-3 and TRBJ1-3, with 11 bases fitting TRBD1. This clonotype was sampled from a middle-aged man in good health and CMV-seropositive. The source material was PBMCs. CDR3 bases: TGCGCCAGCAGCTCGGGACAGGGGGGATACACCATATATTTT. This gives the protein CASSSGQGGYTIYF.